These 26 T cell receptor beta chains originate from one sample sequenced in a study of T cells in Graves' hyperthyroidism and ophthalmopathy. It was RNA transcripts that yielded the amplified TCR beta CDR3 regions. First-round RT-PCR with HTBI primers amplified the TCR CDR3 region. MiXCR was run by TCRdb on the multiplex PCR reads, yielding one entry per CDR3 protein. The sample contains around 440,000 distinct CDR3 sequences, approximately 14% of which appear only once. Sequencing used blood. These receptors originate from a woman aged 18-30 years with Graves' hyperthyroidism.

Concerning this clonotype itself: With a much larger clone just one base away, this may be a read error. The chain uses TRBV11-2 and TRBJ1-6; TRBD1 agrees at 7 bases. V shed 6 bases and J 16 bases; nucleotides not matched to a gene: 15. The CDR3 contains 14 residues. Germline loops: CDR1 SGHAT, CDR2 FQNNGV. In nucleotides, the CDR3 is TGTGCCAGCAGGAAACCCGGACAGGTCGCGATGCTCCACTTT. Its translation is CASRKPGQVAMLHF.

This clonotype was counted many times. The V gene is TRBV10-3, the J gene TRBJ2-1, with a possible D match to TRBD1 (6 bases). The length of the CDR3 is 17 residues. V lost 0 bases, J lost 3 bases, and 15 bases lay in between. Germline V gene sequence: CDR1 ENHRY, CDR2 SYGVKD. This CDR3 is CAISESSLQGHYNEQFF. The CDR3, as DNA: TGTGCCATCAGTGAGTCTAGTTTACAGGGTCACTACAATGAGCAGTTCTTC.

CDR3 amino acids: CATSEGTALNTEAFF. CDR3 nucleotide sequence: TGTGCCACCAGTGAGGGGACAGCCCTGAACACTGAAGCTTTCTTT. The gene calls are TRBV24-1 and TRBJ1-1; TRBD1 agrees at 7 bases. Unmatched junction bases numbered 4, after V lost 4 bases and J lost 0 bases. The germline V gene has CDR1 KGHDR and CDR2 SFDVKD. This CDR3 is built from 15 residues.

This clonotype has ten or more counts. V usage is TRBV6-2 or TRBV6-3 and J usage is TRBJ1-1, with 9 bases aligning to TRBD1. Germline CDR1 reads MNHEY; CDR2 reads SVGEGT. The CDR3 spans 13 residues. V gave up 8 bases and J gave up 7 bases; unmatched junction bases: 8. CDR3 protein: CASGGQGPVEAFF. The CDR3 DNA reads as TGTGCCAGCGGTGGACAGGGGCCGGTTGAAGCTTTCTTT.

This clonotype showed up many times. The chain recombines TRBV5-1 with TRBJ1-1; weak D call: TRBD1 (6 bases). Trimming took off 4 bases at V and 0 bases at J, with 10 bases between the two ends. Germline-derived CDR1 and CDR2 are SGHRS and YFSETQ. The CDR3 loop spans 14 amino acids. The CDR3 sequence is CASSPGTLNTEAFF. The CDR3 coding sequence is TGCGCCAGCAGCCCTGGGACATTGAACACTGAAGCTTTCTTT.

This clonotype was observed many times. The CDR3 DNA reads as TGTGCCATCAGTGATTCGTCCAGGTTGTATCAGCCCCAGCATTTT. Its protein is CAISDSSRLYQPQHF. The chain has TRBV10-3 and TRBJ1-5; the D is unclear. The CDR3 totals 15 residues. Trimming left V 3 bases short and J 5 bases short, with 14 bases between. Looked up from germline, CDR1 is ENHRY and CDR2 is SYGVKD.

In regard to this clonotype: This may stem from a read error, because a much larger clone lies one nucleotide away. This is likely a read error, given that the CDR3 carries no conserved phenylalanine or tryptophan at its end. This CDR3 reads CSAIPGTGRETQYL. CDR3 bases: TGCAGTGCTATACCCGGGACAGGGAGAGAGACCCAGTACCTC. The V and J genes are TRBV20-1 and TRBJ2-5, with 9 bases matching TRBD1. V shed 4 bases and J 4 bases; nucleotides not matched to a gene: 7. The CDR3 length is 14 residues. Germline lookup yields CDR1 DFQATT and CDR2 SNEGSKA (reference sequence).

This clonotype was seen a handful of times. This rearrangement joins TRBV6-5 to TRBJ2-2; no clear D gene. CDR1 MNHEY and CDR2 SVGAGI come from the germline V gene. The length of the CDR3 is 14 residues. Trimming pared 1 base from V and 2 bases from J, leaving 5 bases between. The DNA for the CDR3 is TGTGCCAGCAGTTACTTCGCTAACACCGGGGAGCTGTTTTTT. Its protein product is CASSYFANTGELFF.

This clonotype was seen more than once but under ten times. The J gene is TRBJ1-2, the V gene TRBV20-1; D is uncertain. Germline lookup yields CDR1 DFQATT and CDR2 SNEGSKA (reference sequence). V gave up 6 bases and J gave up 0 bases, with 11 bases separating them. CDR3 length: 13 residues. Here the CDR3 reads CSAPRRANYGYTF. The CDR3 nucleotides are TGCAGTGCCCCCCGTCGAGCTAACTATGGCTACACCTTC.

The gene calls are TRBV19 and TRBJ2-3; no firm D call. Germline V lookup: CDR1 LNHDA, CDR2 SQIVND (reference sequence). Trimming took 8 bases from V and 1 from J, leaving 13 bases between them. This CDR3 spans 14 amino acids. Here the CDR3 DNA reads TGTGCCAGTCGCGGTAGGGCGCGCACAGATACGCAGTATTTT. Protein: CASRGRARTDTQYF.

V usage is TRBV10-3 and J usage is TRBJ2-7, with D perhaps matching TRBD1 or TRBD2 (5 bases each). Germline CDR1 ENHRY, CDR2 SYGVKD. The CDR3 consists of 16 residues. The V gene lost 3 bases and the J gene lost 3 bases, with 18 bases spanning the gap. The CDR3 is CAISEGLGTVSYEQYF. CDR3 DNA sequence: TGTGCCATCAGTGAAGGCCTCGGGACGGTCAGCTACGAGCAGTACTTC.

For this clonotype: One end of the junction varies from germline; a read error may be responsible. The V call is TRBV29-1, the J call TRBJ2-2, with a tentative D call TRBD1 (6 bases). The germline CDR1 and CDR2 sequences are SQVTM and ANQGSEA. The CDR3 extends over 14 amino acids. CDR3: CSVVITGNTGELVF. The CDR3, as DNA: TGCAGCGTTGTCATAACAGGGAACACCGGGGAGCTGGTTTTT.

The table lists this clonotype with many counts. The chain combines TRBV11-2 with TRBJ1-2, with no clear D. The CDR3 contains 12 residues. Germline V gives CDR1 SGHAT, CDR2 FQNNGV. V was clipped by 8 bases and J by 6 bases, with 13 bases between them. The CDR3 nucleotides read TGTGCCAGCTCGTTGACTCCCGATGGCTACACCTTC. Translated, it gives CASSLTPDGYTF. Variable domain in full (rest from reference TRBV11-2 and TRBJ1-2): EAGVAQSPRYKIIEKRQSVAFWCNPISGHATLYWYQQILGQGPKLLIQFQNNGVVDDSQLPKDRFSAERLKGVDSTLKIQPAKLEDSAVYLCASSLTPDGYTFGSGTRLTVV.

The rearrangement links TRBV2 to TRBJ2-1; D ambiguous. Trimming cost V 7 bases and J 9 bases, with 7 bases left between them. The CDR3 contains 10 residues. Germline lookup yields CDR1 SNHLY and CDR2 FYNNEI. This CDR3 is CASILGEQFF. The CDR3 DNA sequence: TGTGCCAGCATATTAGGTGAGCAGTTCTTC. Combining the CDR3 with reference TRBV2 and TRBJ2-1 gives the whole variable domain EPEVTQTPSHQVTQMGQEVILRCVPISNHLYFYWYRQILGQKVEFLVSFYNNEISEKSEIFDDQFSVERPDGSNFTLKIRSTKLEDSAMYFCASILGEQFFGPGTRLTVL.

This clonotype was seen at least ten times. The chain recombines TRBV28 with TRBJ1-2; D may be TRBD1 (5 bases). This CDR3 is 12 amino acids long. V shed 10 bases and J shed 8 bases, with 17 bases lying between them. Per germline, CDR1 MDHEN and CDR2 SYDVKM. CDR3 sequence: CATQGRAGGYTF. In nucleotides, the CDR3 is TGTGCCACCCAGGGTCGTGCCGGCGGCTACACCTTC.

This clonotype has a handful of counts. The rearrangement links TRBV7-9 to TRBJ2-7; D is unclear. CDR3 length: 13 amino acids. Germline lookup yields CDR1 SEHNR and CDR2 FQNEAQ (reference sequence). The V end was cut by 4 bases, the J end by 3 bases, with 10 bases between. CDR3 DNA sequence: TGTGCCAGCAGCTCCAGCGAAATCTACGAGCAGTACTTC. As protein: CASSSSEIYEQYF.

This clonotype was seen ten or more times. The chain combines TRBV5-5 with TRBJ2-7; D might be TRBD2 (6 bases). CDR3 length: 16 residues. The germline V and J ends were trimmed by 2 bases and 0 bases, with 15 bases remaining between them. The V gene's germline CDR1 is SGHKS and CDR2 YYEKEE (reference sequence). In DNA form, the CDR3 reads TGTGCCAGCAGCTTATACCGGGACTTCGGCTCCTACGAGCAGTACTTC. It yields the protein CASSLYRDFGSYEQYF.

The V and J genes are TRBV4-1 and TRBJ2-1, with 8 nucleotides matching TRBD2. The CDR3 is 16 amino acids. J gave up 0 bases and V 7 bases, and 8 bases lay outside the gene matches. CDR1 MGHRA and CDR2 YSYEKL come from the germline V gene. As DNA, the CDR3 is TGCGCCAGCACCCAGACTAGCGCTAGCTCCTACAATGAGCAGTTCTTC. Translated: CASTQTSASSYNEQFF.

In its sample, this clonotype was seen a few times. V gene TRBV7-3 combines with J gene TRBJ2-2, with 8 bases matching TRBD1. This CDR3 region has 15 residues. The germline CDR1 and CDR2 sequences are SGHTA and FQGTGA. J lost 4 bases, V lost 5 bases, and 6 bases had no gene match. The DNA of the CDR3 is TGTGCCAGCAGCGGAAGCACAGGGGGCACCGGGGAGCTGTTTTTT. Translating gives CASSGSTGGTGELFF.

This clonotype was counted many times. The V and J genes are TRBV20-1 and TRBJ1-1; a weak D match, TRBD1 (5 bases). V was shortened by 3 bases and J by 5 bases, with 10 bases between the two germline ends. From germline, CDR1 is DFQATT and CDR2 SNEGSKA (reference sequence). CDR3 size: 12 residues. The CDR3 loop reads CSAREGTTEAFF. The CDR3 bases are TGCAGTGCTAGGGAGGGGACGACTGAAGCTTTCTTT.

This clonotype was seen repeatedly, ten times or more. This chain links TRBV20-1 with TRBJ1-4, with a tentative D call TRBD1 (5 bases). Germline V gene lookup returns CDR1 DFQATT and CDR2 SNEGSKA (reference sequence). This CDR3 comprises 15 residues. Between the trimmed V and J ends, which lost 0 bases and 8 bases, there was a span of 16 bases. CDR3 residues: CSARDPLGGWEKLFF. CDR3 DNA sequence: TGCAGTGCTAGAGATCCACTTGGGGGGTGGGAAAAACTGTTTTTT.

Many counts were recorded for this clonotype. The chain couples TRBV2 to TRBJ1-2, with unresolved D. V lost 7 bases to trimming and J lost 0 bases, with 21 bases between them. The CDR3 runs 17 residues. The germline gives CDR1 SNHLY, CDR2 FYNNEI. For the CDR3, the DNA is TGTGCCAGCACGGAACATTCGGAAGTCGTTCCTAACTATGGCTACACCTTC. It is translated as CASTEHSEVVPNYGYTF.

This clonotype was recorded at least ten times. The chain is built from TRBV11-2 and TRBJ2-3; perhaps D is TRBD1 or TRBD2 (5 bases each). With 0 bases removed from V and 8 bases from J, the gap between germline ends came to 12 bases. The CDR3 spans 14 residues. Germline V gives CDR1 SGHAT, CDR2 FQNNGV. DNA of the CDR3: TGTGCCAGCAGCTTAGATCTCCAGGGAGTTACGCAGTATTTT. It is translated as CASSLDLQGVTQYF.

This clonotype has at least ten counts. The V gene is TRBV11-2, the J gene TRBJ2-5; 11 positions match TRBD2. CDR1 SGHAT and CDR2 FQNNGV come from the germline V gene. V lost 5 bases, J lost 4 bases, and 6 bases stayed unmatched. The CDR3 sequence is 15 residues long. CDR3 protein: CASSPTGTSGETQYF. In DNA form, the CDR3 reads TGTGCCAGCAGCCCGACCGGGACTAGCGGAGAGACCCAGTACTTC. The full variable domain, with the rest looked up from reference TRBV11-2 and TRBJ2-5, is EAGVAQSPRYKIIEKRQSVAFWCNPISGHATLYWYQQILGQGPKLLIQFQNNGVVDDSQLPKDRFSAERLKGVDSTLKIQPAKLEDSAVYLCASSPTGTSGETQYFGPGTRLLVL.

This clonotype showed up just a few times. This chain links TRBV9 with TRBJ2-2; 9 bases line up with TRBD1. CDR1 and CDR2 from the germline V gene are SGDLS and YYNGEE. The V and J ends lost 3 bases and 5 bases, in that order; junction bases with no gene match: 5. This CDR3 spans 15 amino acids. The CDR3 loop reads CASSGSGTGTGELFF. In DNA, the CDR3 is TGTGCCAGCAGCGGCTCCGGGACAGGGACCGGGGAGCTGTTTTTT.

In nucleotides, the CDR3 is TGTGCCAGCAGACAGGACAACACAGATACGCAGTATTTT. Its translation is CASRQDNTDTQYF. This chain uses TRBV6-1 with TRBJ2-3, with D perhaps TRBD1 (5 bases). CDR3 size: 13 residues. V was trimmed by 6 bases and J by 2 bases, leaving 9 bases between them. Germline loops: CDR1 MNHNS, CDR2 SASEGT.